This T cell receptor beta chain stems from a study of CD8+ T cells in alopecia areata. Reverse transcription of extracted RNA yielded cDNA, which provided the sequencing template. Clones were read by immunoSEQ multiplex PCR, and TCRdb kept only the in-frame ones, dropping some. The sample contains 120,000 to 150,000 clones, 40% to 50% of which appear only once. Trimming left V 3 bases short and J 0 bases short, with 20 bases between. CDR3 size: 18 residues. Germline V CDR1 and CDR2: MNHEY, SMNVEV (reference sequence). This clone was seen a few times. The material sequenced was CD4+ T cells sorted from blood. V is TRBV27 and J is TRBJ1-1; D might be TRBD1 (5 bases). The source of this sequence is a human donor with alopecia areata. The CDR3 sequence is CASSFRLGGMGLNTEAFF. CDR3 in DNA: TGTGCCAGCAGTTTTAGGCTTGGGGGGATGGGATTGAACACTGAAGCTTTCTTT.